This T cell receptor beta chain appears in the sequencing data of a study of T cell responses to AZD1222 COVID-19 vaccine. Study-level results: The donor cohort was predominantly white British with a female majority, and clonal diversity may have been underestimated.

Of note for this clone: Its specificity is unknown.

Per the germline V gene, CDR1 is SNHLY and CDR2 is FYNNEI. This CDR3 has 13 amino acids. The V gene end was trimmed by 7 bases and the J gene end by 5 bases; junction bases not matched to a gene: 7. TCRdb's copy holds only in-frame clones and misses some; the assay was immunoSEQ multiplex PCR. There are roughly 100,000 clones in the sample; over 85% occur only once, and approximately 4.7% lies in the top ten. This chain joins TRBV2 and TRBJ2-7; TRBD1 agrees at 8 bases. The receptor was isolated from an adult in good health. The sample in question was peripheral blood, obtained on day 0 of AZD1222 vaccination. This CDR3 reads CASKAGQGNEQYF. CDR3 sequence (DNA): TGTGCCAGCAAGGCAGGACAGGGTAACGAGCAGTACTTC.